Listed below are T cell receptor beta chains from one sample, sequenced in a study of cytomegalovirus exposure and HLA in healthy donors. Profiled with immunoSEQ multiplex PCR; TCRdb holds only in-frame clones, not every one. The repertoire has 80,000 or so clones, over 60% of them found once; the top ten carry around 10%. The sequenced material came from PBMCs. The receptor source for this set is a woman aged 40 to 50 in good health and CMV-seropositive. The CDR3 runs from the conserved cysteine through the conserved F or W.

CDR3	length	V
CAWSPGFGREDEQFF	15	TRBV30
CASSFDRVSYEQYF	14	TRBV6-5
CASSYEGGYTEAFF	14	TRBV6-6
CASSSRRAGETQYF	14	TRBV5-1
CASTLAGGISETQYF	15	TRBV7-6
CASSPDKLNTEAFF	14	TRBV4-2
CASSPMTVTNTGELFF	16	TRBV18
CASSGGTGIIDSSYNEQFF	19	TRBV7-9
CAVRGGIPYEQYF	13	TRBV6-1
CASSRGQGNGEAFF	14	TRBV5-1
CASSPPGFRRRNYGYPF	17	TRBV28
CASSLYYTEAFF	12	TRBV5-6
CSVEPRTDTQYF	12	TRBV29-1
CASSTRRDNNEQFF	14	TRBV7-2
CASSWTGMRTDTQYF	15	TRBV5-1
CASSPDGGNTEAFF	14	TRBV19
CAIRLGAGLETQYF	14	TRBV10-3
CASSRQGMDTEAFF	14	TRBV5-1
CAWSPWGAGISYEQYF	16	TRBV30
CASRPGGERSGANVLTF	17	TRBV5-4
CASSLSPRGYNEQFF	15	TRBV6-5
CASSEEGFTEAFF	13	TRBV10-1
CASSQEASGRVHTDTQYF	18	TRBV4-1
CASSAGQPYGYTF	13	TRBV5-1
CASSRTAGNTIYF	13	TRBV6-5
CSVALAGGSEQYF	13	TRBV29-1
CASSQDDGGRVYEQYF	16	TRBV14
CAWSIYPGQGDGYTF	15	TRBV30
CASSIRTSVDTQYF	14	TRBV19
CASKLAVNTEAFF	13	TRBV7-2
CASTHRQGEFYEQYF	15	TRBV7-2
CASSEYSLYGYTF	13	TRBV6-1
CASSRRDRGFYEQYF	15	TRBV6-6
CASSGQPNSPLHF	13	TRBV25-1
CASSWLSQETQYF	13	TRBV7-2
CASSLAFSSQGPMNTEAFF	19	TRBV7-9
CASSLWMRSGYTF	13	TRBV28
CASILGLVVGEQFF	14	TRBV2
CAWRPRDRSYEQYF	14	TRBV30
CASSLGQAEQYF	12	TRBV7-9
CASIAGQCNQPQHF	14	TRBV12-1